This T cell receptor (beta chain) was retrieved from a study of T cells in Graves' hyperthyroidism and ophthalmopathy. This clonotype came up many times. V lost 0 bases, J lost 4 bases, and 5 bases stayed unmatched. Germline V gives CDR1 SGHRS, CDR2 YFSETQ. The CDR3 loop spans 15 amino acids. It was RNA transcripts that yielded the amplified TCR beta CDR3 regions. Primed by the HTBI set, a first-round RT-PCR was run on the TCR CDR3. TCRdb called the multiplex PCR reads again in MiXCR, with one record for every CDR3 protein. The sample has around 250,000 distinct CDR3 sequences; 15% to 20% are singletons.

The chain recombines TRBV5-1 with TRBJ2-3, with 7 nucleotides matching TRBD1. The TCR sequence derives from a woman under 30 with Graves' ophthalmopathy. The sequencing input was blood. DNA of the CDR3: TGCGCCAGCAGCTTGGTGAGGGGGCTGGCAGATACGCAGTATTTT. This translates into CASSLVRGLADTQYF.